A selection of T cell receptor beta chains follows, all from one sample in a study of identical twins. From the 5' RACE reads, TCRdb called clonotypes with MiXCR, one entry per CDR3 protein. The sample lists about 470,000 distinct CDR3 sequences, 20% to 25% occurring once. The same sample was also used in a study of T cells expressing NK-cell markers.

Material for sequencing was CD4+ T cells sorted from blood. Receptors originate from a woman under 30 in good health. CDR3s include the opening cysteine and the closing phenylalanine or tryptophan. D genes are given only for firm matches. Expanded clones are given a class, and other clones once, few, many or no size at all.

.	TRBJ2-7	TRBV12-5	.	TGTGCTAGTGGTTTGGTGGCCGGCCACCACGGGGAGCAGTACTTC	CASGLVAGHHGEQYF
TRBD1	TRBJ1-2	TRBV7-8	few	TGTGCCAGCAGATCTAGACAGGGACCGGGGGGCTACACCTTC	CASRSRQGPGGYTF
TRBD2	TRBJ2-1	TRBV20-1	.	TGCAGTGCCCAGAGCAGAGCGGGAGGGCCTCATGAGCAGTTCTTC	CSAQSRAGGPHEQFF
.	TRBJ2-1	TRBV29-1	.	TGCAGCGCCCGGGACATCGCTGAGCAGTTCTTC	CSARDIAEQFF
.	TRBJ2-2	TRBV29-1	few	TGCAGCGTTGGCCTAGAAATGGGGGCCGGGGAGCTGTTTTTT	CSVGLEMGAGELFF
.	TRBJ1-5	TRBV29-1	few	TGCAGCGTTGTAGAGGGAAGCAATCAGCCCCAGCATTTT	CSVVEGSNQPQHF
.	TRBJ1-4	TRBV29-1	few	TGCAGCGTTTTTACAACAGGGTTGGGAGAAAAACTGTTTTTT	CSVFTTGLGEKLFF
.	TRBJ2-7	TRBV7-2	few	TGTGCCAGCAGCTTAATCGCTGGAGACCGCGTGCCCTACGAGCAGTACTTC	CASSLIAGDRVPYEQYF
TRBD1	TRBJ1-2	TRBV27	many	TGTGCCAGCAGTTCAAACCCCCTCTCTGACAGGGCCTATGGCTACACCTTC	CASSSNPLSDRAYGYTF
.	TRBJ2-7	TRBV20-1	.	TGCAGTGCTAGAGATGCAGGGGGGCACCCTTACGAGCAGTACTTC	CSARDAGGHPYEQYF
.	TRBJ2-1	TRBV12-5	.	TGTGCTAGTGGTCCTTTGGTGGGGCAGTTCTTC	CASGPLVGQFF
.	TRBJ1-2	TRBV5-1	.	TGCGCCAGCAGCTTTGACGCGACAGCAGCTAACTATGGCTACACCTTC	CASSFDATAANYGYTF
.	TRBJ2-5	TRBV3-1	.	TGTGCCAGCAGCCTTGGACTTGGTGGAGAGACCCAGTACTTC	CASSLGLGGETQYF
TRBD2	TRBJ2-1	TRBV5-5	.	TGTGCCAGCAGACCCACCGGGACTATCAGCAACTACAATGAGCAGTTCTTC	CASRPTGTISNYNEQFF
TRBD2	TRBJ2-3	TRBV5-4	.	TGTGCCAGCAGCGGCAGCGGGGGCACGCATACGCAGTATTTT	CASSGSGGTHTQYF
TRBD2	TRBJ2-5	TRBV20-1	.	TGCAGTGCTAGTTGGGGGGGACCGGAGGGGACCCAGTACTTC	CSASWGGPEGTQYF
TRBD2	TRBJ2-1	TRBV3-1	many	TGTGCCAGCAGCCCTCAAGCAACGGGAGGGCCACAGAATGAGCAGTTCTTC	CASSPQATGGPQNEQFF
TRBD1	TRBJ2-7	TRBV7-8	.	TGTGCCAGCAGAAAATACGGGACAGCATCCTACGAGCAGTACTTC	CASRKYGTASYEQYF
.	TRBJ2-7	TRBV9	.	TGTGCCAGCAGCGTGAATGCGGGGGAGCAGTACTTC	CASSVNAGEQYF
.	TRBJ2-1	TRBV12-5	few	TGTGCTAGTGGTTCCGGGCCCTCCAATGAGCAGTTCTTC	CASGSGPSNEQFF
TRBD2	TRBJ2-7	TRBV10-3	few	TGTGCCATCAGTGGTGGTTCTAGCGGGTCGTACGAGCAGTACTTC	CAISGGSSGSYEQYF
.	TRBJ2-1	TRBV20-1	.	TGCAGTGCGAGGGGCGGCTGGACGGCTCAGTTCTTC	CSARGGWTAQFF
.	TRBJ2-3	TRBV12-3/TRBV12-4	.	TGTGCCAGCAGTTTTACTCTGAGCAGTTCAGATACGCAGTATTTT	CASSFTLSSSDTQYF
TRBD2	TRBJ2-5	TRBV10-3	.	TGTGCCACCTTAACCGGGACTAGCGGACCACAAGAGACCCAGTACTTC	CATLTGTSGPQETQYF
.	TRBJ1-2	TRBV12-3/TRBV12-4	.	TGTGCCAGCAGTTTAGAAGGCGGAACCTGGGAGGGCTACACCTTC	CASSLEGGTWEGYTF
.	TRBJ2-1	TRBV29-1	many	TGCAGCGTGGCAGGGTTTACCTACAATGAGCAGTTCTTC	CSVAGFTYNEQFF
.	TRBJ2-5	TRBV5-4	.	TGTGCCAGCAGCCCCGGACACCACCAAGAGACCCAGTACTTC	CASSPGHHQETQYF
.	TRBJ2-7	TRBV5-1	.	TGCGCCAGCAGCTTGGCCCCGGGGCAAGACGAGCAGTACTTC	CASSLAPGQDEQYF
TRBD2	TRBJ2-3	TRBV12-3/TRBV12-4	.	TGTGCCAGCAGCTCGCGACTAGCGGGACGAACAGATACGCAGTATTTT	CASSSRLAGRTDTQYF
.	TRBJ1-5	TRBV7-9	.	TGTGCCAGCAGCTGGGCCTCCGGGGCGGAGGGGCCCCAGCATTTT	CASSWASGAEGPQHF
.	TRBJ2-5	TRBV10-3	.	TGTGCCATCAGTGAGTTAACAGCACAGCAAGAGACCCAGTACTTC	CAISELTAQQETQYF
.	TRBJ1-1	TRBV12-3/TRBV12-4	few	TGTGCCAGCAGTTCCTTCTCCACTGAAGCTTTCTTT	CASSSFSTEAFF
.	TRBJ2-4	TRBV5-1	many	TGCGCCAGCAGCTTCATGGGGGTAGCCAAAAACATTCAGTACTTC	CASSFMGVAKNIQYF
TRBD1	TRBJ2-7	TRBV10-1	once	TGCGCCAGCAGTGGGGACAGTCACGAGCAGTACTTC	CASSGDSHEQYF
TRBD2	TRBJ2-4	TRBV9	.	TGTGCCAGCAGCACCTCGACTAGCGGGGAAGGCATTCAGTACTTC	CASSTSTSGEGIQYF
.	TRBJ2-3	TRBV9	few	TGTGCCAGCAGCGTAGGGGGGAGCCCCCTTTCGCCAATCGATACGCAGTATTTT	CASSVGGSPLSPIDTQYF
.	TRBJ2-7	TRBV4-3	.	TGCGCCAGCAGCCATTCCCAGGGTGTTGCCTACGAGCAGTACTTC	CASSHSQGVAYEQYF
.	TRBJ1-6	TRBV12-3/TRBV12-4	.	TGTGCCAGCAGTGCTACAGGAGATTCACCCCTCCACTTT	CASSATGDSPLHF
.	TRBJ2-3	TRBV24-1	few	TGTGCCACCAGCCAACCGGGACTTGGAGGCGCAGATACGCAGTATTTT	CATSQPGLGGADTQYF
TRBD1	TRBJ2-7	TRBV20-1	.	TGCAGTGCTTCCTCCTTACACCGGGACAGGGTAGACGAGCAGTACTTC	CSASSLHRDRVDEQYF
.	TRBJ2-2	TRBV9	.	TGTGCCAGCAGCTTCCTGCCAGCCGGAGGCAGGACCGGGGAGCTGTTTTTT	CASSFLPAGGRTGELFF
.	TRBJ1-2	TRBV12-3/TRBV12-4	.	TGTGCCAGCAGTTTAGGCATGCCCCTCCGGGGCTACACCTTC	CASSLGMPLRGYTF
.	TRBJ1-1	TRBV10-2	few	TGCGCCAGCAGCTCGGAGACTGAAGCTTTCTTT	CASSSETEAFF
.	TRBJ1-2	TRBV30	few	TGTGCCTGGAGTAGGAGCTATGGCTACACCTTC	CAWSRSYGYTF
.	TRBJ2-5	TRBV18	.	TGTGCCAGCTCACGATCTGGGGCAGTCGAAGAGACCCAGTACTTC	CASSRSGAVEETQYF
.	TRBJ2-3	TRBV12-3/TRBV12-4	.	TGTGCCAGCAGGGGGGTACCAGATACGCAGTATTTT	CASRGVPDTQYF
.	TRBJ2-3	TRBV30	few	TGTGCCTGGAGTGTAGTGGGGACAGATACGCAGTATTTT	CAWSVVGTDTQYF
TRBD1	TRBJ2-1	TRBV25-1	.	TGTGCCAGCCGTCGAGCAGGGGGTACCAACAATGAGCAGTTCTTC	CASRRAGGTNNEQFF
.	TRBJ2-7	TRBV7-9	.	TGTGCCAGCAGCTCCGGACAGCTCTCCTACGAGCAGTACTTC	CASSSGQLSYEQYF
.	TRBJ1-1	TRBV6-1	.	TGTGCCAGCACTAGGCAGGGAAACACTGAAGCTTTCTTT	CASTRQGNTEAFF
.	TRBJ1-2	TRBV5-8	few	TGTGCCAGCAGCTTGAGAAAGGGGTATGGCTACACCTTC	CASSLRKGYGYTF
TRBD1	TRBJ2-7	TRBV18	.	TGTGCCAGCTCACCACGATTCGGGACAGACACCTACGAGCAGTACTTC	CASSPRFGTDTYEQYF
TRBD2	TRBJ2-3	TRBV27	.	TGTGCCAGCAAGTACCGACTAGCCCAGAGCACAGATACGCAGTATTTT	CASKYRLAQSTDTQYF
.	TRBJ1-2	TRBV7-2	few	TGTGCCAGCAGCTTAGTCCTCGACGGGAACTATGGCTACACCTTC	CASSLVLDGNYGYTF
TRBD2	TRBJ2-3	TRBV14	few	TGTGCCAGCAGCCTTAAGCGGGGGAGCCTGAGCACAGATACGCAGTATTTT	CASSLKRGSLSTDTQYF
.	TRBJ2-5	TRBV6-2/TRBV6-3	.	TGTGCCAGCACCTCCGGGGAGACCCAGTACTTC	CASTSGETQYF